This TCR beta chain came from a study of vaccination and CD4 T cells after COVID-19. The Oncomine TCR Beta short-read assay was what sequenced the DNA obtained from cultured CD4+ T cells. CD4+ T cells were cultured, and genomic DNA was extracted from them. TCRdb passed the PCR reads through MiXCR, listing each CDR3 protein once. The sample holds some 10,000 distinct CDR3 sequences; around 41% are singletons and the top ten take around 12%. A word on this clonotype: Its antigen remains unidentified. The junction does not match germline at one end; this may be a read error.

Treatment of the sample: roughly nine-day PBMC culture with coronavirus spike peptide pools or control peptides (ViraFEST assay). Gathering of the CD4+ T cells, from the unexposed donor, took place before the COVID-19 pandemic (2011-2018). Germline CDR1 reads MNHNS; CDR2 reads SASEGT. The CDR3 has 15 amino acids. The receptor was derived from a human donor in good health. Sequencing used CD4+ T cells from blood, cultured in vitro. This rearrangement joins TRBV6-1 to TRBJ2-7, with 7 bases aligning to TRBD1. CDR3 residues: CASREDRVLAYEQYF. The CDR3 coding sequence is TGTGCCAGCAGGGAAGACAGGGTTTTAGCTTACGAGCAGTACTTC.